This is a list of T cell receptor beta chains from one sample in a study of blood T cell repertoires in COVID-19. The protocol was immunoSEQ multiplex PCR, while the TCRdb copy is restricted to in-frame clones and leaves out a portion. The sample holds hundreds of thousands of clones; roughly 85% are singletons and the top ten take around 6.9%. The sample taken for sequencing was peripheral blood. Receptor source: a human donor in a cohort sampled during active COVID-19. CDR3s include the opening cysteine and the closing phenylalanine or tryptophan. Fields, in order: clone size, V gene, J gene, D gene, CDR3 DNA, CDR3 protein. D genes are given only for firm matches. The size field is filled for only some rows; it gives once, few, many or a size class.

clone_size: few; v_call: TRBV4-2; j_call: TRBJ2-7; d_call: TRBD2; cdr3_nt: TGTGCCAGCAGCCAACCCGGGGGGGCTAACGAGCAGTACTTC; cdr3_aa: CASSQPGGANEQYF
clone_size: .; v_call: TRBV28; j_call: TRBJ1-5; d_call: .; cdr3_nt: TGTGCCAGCAGTCCACACCTCGGGGGTCGTGGGCAGCCCCAGCATTTT; cdr3_aa: CASSPHLGGRGQPQHF
clone_size: .; v_call: TRBV29-1; j_call: TRBJ1-6; d_call: .; cdr3_nt: TGCAGCGCAGGCGGCGACGGCGGTTCACCCCTCCACTTT; cdr3_aa: CSAGGDGGSPLHF
clone_size: few; v_call: TRBV6-5; j_call: TRBJ1-1; d_call: .; cdr3_nt: TGTGCCAGCGATCGGGGAACTGAAGCTTTCTTT; cdr3_aa: CASDRGTEAFF
clone_size: .; v_call: TRBV29-1; j_call: TRBJ2-1; d_call: TRBD2; cdr3_nt: TGCAGCGTTGGCACCGGGGGGGAGCAGTTCTTC; cdr3_aa: CSVGTGGEQFF
clone_size: .; v_call: TRBV30; j_call: TRBJ2-1; d_call: .; cdr3_nt: TGTGCCTGGAGTGTAGGAGTTACAGAGCAGTTCTTC; cdr3_aa: CAWSVGVTEQFF
clone_size: .; v_call: TRBV5-6; j_call: TRBJ2-3; d_call: .; cdr3_nt: TGTGCCAGCAGCTTGGAAGGGACAACTTACACAGATACGCAGTATTTT; cdr3_aa: CASSLEGTTYTDTQYF
clone_size: .; v_call: TRBV20-1; j_call: TRBJ2-3; d_call: .; cdr3_nt: TGCAGTGTAAACCCCGGAGATACGCAGTATTTT; cdr3_aa: CSVNPGDTQYF
clone_size: .; v_call: TRBV12-3/TRBV12-4; j_call: TRBJ1-1; d_call: TRBD1; cdr3_nt: TGTGCCAGCACCCCCAGGGGGCTGGAGGAAGCTTTCTTT; cdr3_aa: CASTPRGLEEAFF
clone_size: .; v_call: TRBV5-1; j_call: TRBJ1-1; d_call: .; cdr3_nt: TGCGCCAGCAGCTTGGCAGGGGCAACGAACACTGAAGCTTTCTTT; cdr3_aa: CASSLAGATNTEAFF
clone_size: .; v_call: TRBV6-5; j_call: TRBJ1-5; d_call: .; cdr3_nt: TGTGCCAGCAGGAGTCAGGGTTACAATCAGCCCCAGCATTTT; cdr3_aa: CASRSQGYNQPQHF
clone_size: many; v_call: TRBV24-1; j_call: TRBJ1-2; d_call: TRBD1; cdr3_nt: TGTGCCACCAGTGATCGGACTCAGGGGGACTATGGCTACACCTTC; cdr3_aa: CATSDRTQGDYGYTF
clone_size: .; v_call: TRBV3-1/TRBV3-2; j_call: TRBJ1-1; d_call: .; cdr3_nt: TGTGCCAGCAGCCAAGCGGGAGAAGCTTTCTTT; cdr3_aa: CASSQAGEAFF
clone_size: once; v_call: TRBV6-6; j_call: TRBJ2-5; d_call: .; cdr3_nt: TGTGCCAGCACTTCTCAAGAGACCCAGTACTTC; cdr3_aa: CASTSQETQYF
clone_size: few; v_call: TRBV6-5; j_call: TRBJ2-2; d_call: TRBD2; cdr3_nt: TGTGCCAGCAATGGACTAGGAATGGCCGGGGAGCTGTTTTTT; cdr3_aa: CASNGLGMAGELFF